Presented here are 13 T cell receptor beta chains from one specimen sequenced in a study of PD-L1 blockade in urothelial cancer (dated by TCRdb to about 2017). Library generation was performed with the immunoSEQ multiplex PCR assay. As stored in TCRdb, this immuneACCESS dataset retains in-frame rearrangements with V and J assigned. A fraction of the clones does not appear; measured against another copy, unresolved V genes explain less than half of the discrepancy, and the remainder lacks a known reason. The sample table lists 130,000 or so clones, less than 85% of them with a count of one. Clones ranked in the top ten supply 3.2% of the sample. Read against the paper, the sample's time point label means: pretreatment peripheral blood. Sequencing was performed on PBMCs, taken around atezolizumab (anti-PD-L1) treatment. The receptors stem from a man aged 50 to 59 with urothelial cancer.

V gene TRBV5-1 combines with J gene TRBJ1-6; the D is unclear. This CDR3 spans 14 amino acids. Germline V gene data show CDR1 as SGHRS and CDR2 as YFSETQ. Trimming took 4 bases from V and 10 from J, leaving 15 bases between them. CDR3 nucleotide sequence: TGCGCCAGCAGCCCCCCTGCGGGGAACTCACCCCTCCACTTT. This encodes CASSPPAGNSPLHF.

The rearrangement joins TRBV21-1 to TRBJ1-6. TRBV21-1 is an annotated pseudogene. This CDR3 region has 15 residues. Here the CDR3 DNA reads TGTGCCAGCAGGGAGGGAAGGGAGGCTAATTCACCCCTCCACTTT. Translation gives CASREGREANSPLHF.

The chain is built from TRBV7-3 and TRBJ2-5; 7 bases are shared with TRBD2. The V and J ends lost 2 bases and 1 base, in that order; junction bases with no gene match: 4. Germline V CDR1 and CDR2: SGHTA, FQGTGA. The CDR3 is made up of 15 amino acids. CDR3 sequence (DNA): TGTGCCAGCAGCTTAGCGGGAGCGAGCCAAGAGACCCAGTACTTC. It is translated as CASSLAGASQETQYF.

The rearrangement links TRBV18 to TRBJ1-2; D not resolved. The V end was cut by 3 bases, the J end by 4 bases, with 9 bases between. The CDR3 totals 13 residues. Germline lookup yields CDR1 KGHSH and CDR2 LQKENI. CDR3 in amino acids: CASSPTATYGYTF. CDR3 nucleotides: TGTGCCAGCTCACCTACAGCCACCTATGGCTACACCTTC.

This chain uses TRBV9 with TRBJ1-6, with 7 bases that match TRBD1. V lost 4 bases and J lost 5; bases outside the gene matches: 9. The germline CDR1 and CDR2 sequences are SGDLS and YYNGEE. The CDR3 is 16 amino acids. CDR3 sequence reads: CASSPRTGENNSPLHF. DNA of the CDR3: TGTGCCAGCAGCCCCAGGACAGGAGAAAATAATTCACCCCTCCACTTT. The full variable domain, rest sourced from reference TRBV9 and TRBJ1-6, is DSGVTQTPKHLITATGQRVTLRCSPRSGDLSVYWYQQSLDQGLQFLIQYYNGEERAKGNILERFSAQQFPDLHSELNLSSLELGDSALYFCASSPRTGENNSPLHFGNGTRLTVT.

V is TRBV18 and J is TRBJ2-7; 7 bases agree with TRBD2. This CDR3 is built from 14 residues. V lost 0 bases and J lost 3; bases outside the gene matches: 2. The germline gives CDR1 KGHSH, CDR2 LQKENI. The CDR3 DNA follows: TGTGCCAGCTCACCACCAGCGGGAAACTACGAGCAGTACTTC. Translating gives CASSPPAGNYEQYF.

J is TRBJ1-2 and V is TRBV9; TRBD1 matches 8 bases. This CDR3 is built from 14 residues. Germline assignment: CDR1 SGDLS and CDR2 YYNGEE. V dropped 2 bases and J dropped 7; count of bases not matched to a gene: 7. The CDR3 DNA is TGTGCCAGCAGCGTTGGGGACAGGCCCGGTGGCTACACCTTC. Protein: CASSVGDRPGGYTF.

J is TRBJ1-1 and V is TRBV30, with 12 bases fitting TRBD1. The CDR3 has 15 amino acids. V was clipped by 8 bases and J by 4 bases; unmatched bases: 11. Germline loops: CDR1 GTSNPN, CDR2 SVGIG (reference sequence). The CDR3 protein is CARRDRGLARTEAFF. CDR3 bases: TGTGCCCGCCGGGACAGGGGGCTTGCGCGCACTGAAGCTTTCTTT.

The V gene is TRBV19, the J gene TRBJ2-1; D is unresolved. The ends were cut back, 2 bases at V and 7 bases at J, with 9 bases in the middle. This CDR3 is 13 amino acids long. In germline, CDR1 is LNHDA, CDR2 SQIVND (reference sequence). The CDR3: CASSIRNGNEQFF. The CDR3 DNA reads TGTGCCAGTAGTATAAGGAACGGGAATGAGCAGTTCTTC.

V is TRBV7-8 and J is TRBJ2-7; the D gene is possibly TRBD2 (5 bases). Germline CDR1 is SGHVS and CDR2 is FQNEAQ. V lost 3 bases, J lost 5 bases, and 14 bases lay in between. The length of the CDR3 is 14 residues. The chain's CDR3 is CASSLGPSGNEQYF. In DNA form, the CDR3 reads TGTGCCAGCAGCTTGGGTCCTTCGGGGAACGAGCAGTACTTC.

The chain links TRBV27 to TRBJ2-7, with D tentatively TRBD2 (7 bases). The CDR3 totals 16 residues. The V end lost 4 bases, the J end lost 5 bases, and 21 bases lay between the germline ends. Per germline, CDR1 MNHEY and CDR2 SMNVEV (reference sequence). The CDR3 DNA sequence: TGTGCCAGCAGTTCCACCCGCCGGCAGGGGAGGGACGAGCAGTACTTC. This sequence encodes CASSSTRRQGRDEQYF.

The chain employs TRBV27 and TRBJ2-7, with D perhaps matching TRBD2 (6 bases). Germline V gene data show CDR1 as MNHEY and CDR2 as SMNVEV (reference sequence). Trimming removed 5 bases at V and 5 bases at J, with 13 bases between. There are 13 residues in the CDR3. DNA of the CDR3: TGTGCCAGCAGTCTCACCCGCGGGGACGAGCAGTACTTC. Translation gives CASSLTRGDEQYF.

This clone was detected a few times. The genes are TRBV4-1 and TRBJ2-2; weak D call: TRBD2 (6 bases). V lost 2 bases, J lost 1 base, and 17 bases lay in between. Germline V gene sequence: CDR1 MGHRA, CDR2 YSYEKL. The CDR3 loop spans 18 amino acids. The CDR3 is CASSQHYLRGRNTGELFF. Here the CDR3 DNA reads TGCGCCAGCAGCCAACACTACCTTCGGGGGAGGAACACCGGGGAGCTGTTTTTT.